The following is a T cell receptor (beta chain) sequence with its context. The data belong to a study of blood T cell repertoires in COVID-19. Trimming left V 0 bases short and J 8 bases short, with 15 bases between. The V gene's germline CDR1 is SGHNT and CDR2 YYREEE (reference sequence). The CDR3 totals 15 residues. Some clones are missing from TCRdb's copy, which holds only in-frame ones; the method was immunoSEQ multiplex PCR. Altogether 200,000 to 250,000 clones are present, roughly 90% being singletons, with the ten largest covering under 2%. The sequence was obtained from a man aged 40-49 years with active or convalescent COVID-19. The chain is built from TRBV5-4 and TRBJ2-1, with D possibly being TRBD1 (5 bases). Sequencing was done on a sample of peripheral blood. As DNA, the CDR3 is TGTGCCAGCAGCTTGGGTCCAGGGCGACTGGATGAGCAGTTCTTC. Protein: CASSLGPGRLDEQFF.